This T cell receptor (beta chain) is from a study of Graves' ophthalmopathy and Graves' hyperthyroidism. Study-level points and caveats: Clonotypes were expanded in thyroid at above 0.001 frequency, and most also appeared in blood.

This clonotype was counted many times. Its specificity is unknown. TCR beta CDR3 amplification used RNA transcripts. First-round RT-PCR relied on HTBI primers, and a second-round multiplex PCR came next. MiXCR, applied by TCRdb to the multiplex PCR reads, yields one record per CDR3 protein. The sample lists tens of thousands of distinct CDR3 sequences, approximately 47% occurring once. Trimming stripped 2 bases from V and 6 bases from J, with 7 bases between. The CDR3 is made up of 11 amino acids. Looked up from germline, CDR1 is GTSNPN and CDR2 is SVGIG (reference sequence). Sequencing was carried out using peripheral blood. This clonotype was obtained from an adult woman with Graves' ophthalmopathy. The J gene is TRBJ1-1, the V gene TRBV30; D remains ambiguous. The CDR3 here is CAWSSVAEAFF. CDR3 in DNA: TGTGCCTGGAGTTCCGTCGCTGAAGCTTTCTTT.